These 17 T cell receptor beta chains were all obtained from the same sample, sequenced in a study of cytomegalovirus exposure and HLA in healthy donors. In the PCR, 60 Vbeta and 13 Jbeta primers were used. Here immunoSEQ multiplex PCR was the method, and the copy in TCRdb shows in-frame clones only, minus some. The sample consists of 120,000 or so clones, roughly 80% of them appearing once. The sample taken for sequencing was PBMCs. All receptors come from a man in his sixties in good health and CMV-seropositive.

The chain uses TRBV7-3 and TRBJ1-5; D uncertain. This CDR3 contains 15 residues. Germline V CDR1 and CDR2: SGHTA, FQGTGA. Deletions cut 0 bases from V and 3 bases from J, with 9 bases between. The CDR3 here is CASSLTSGPNQPQHF. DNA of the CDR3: TGTGCCAGCAGCTTAACGTCAGGTCCCAATCAGCCCCAGCATTTT.

The CDR3 loop is CASSLNRLLAGVNTEAFF. In nucleotides, the CDR3 is TGTGCCAGCAGCTTAAATCGACTCTTAGCGGGGGTGAACACTGAAGCTTTCTTT. V gene TRBV7-9 combines with J gene TRBJ1-1; possibly TRBD1 for D (5 bases). Deletions cut 2 bases from V and 0 bases from J, with 19 bases between. The CDR3 has 18 residues. The germline V gene has CDR1 SEHNR and CDR2 FQNEAQ (reference sequence).

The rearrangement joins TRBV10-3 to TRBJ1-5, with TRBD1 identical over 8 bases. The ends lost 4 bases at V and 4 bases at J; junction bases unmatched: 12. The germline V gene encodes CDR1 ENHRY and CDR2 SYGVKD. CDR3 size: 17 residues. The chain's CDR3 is CAISGSPGQGPNQPQHF. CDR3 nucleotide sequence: TGTGCCATCAGTGGTTCCCCCGGACAGGGACCTAATCAGCCCCAGCATTTT.

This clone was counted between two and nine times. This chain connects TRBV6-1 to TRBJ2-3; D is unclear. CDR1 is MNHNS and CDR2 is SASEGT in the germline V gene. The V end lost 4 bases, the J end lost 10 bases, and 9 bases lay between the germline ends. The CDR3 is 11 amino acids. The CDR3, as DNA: TGTGCCAGCAGTGCCGCAGAGGCGCAGTATTTT. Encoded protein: CASSAAEAQYF.

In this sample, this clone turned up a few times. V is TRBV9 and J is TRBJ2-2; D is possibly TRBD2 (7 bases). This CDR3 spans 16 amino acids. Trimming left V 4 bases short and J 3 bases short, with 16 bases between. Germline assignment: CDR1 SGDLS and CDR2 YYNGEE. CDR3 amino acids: CASSFSGGQYTGELFF. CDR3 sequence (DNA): TGTGCCAGCAGCTTCTCCGGGGGGCAATACACCGGGGAGCTGTTTTTT.

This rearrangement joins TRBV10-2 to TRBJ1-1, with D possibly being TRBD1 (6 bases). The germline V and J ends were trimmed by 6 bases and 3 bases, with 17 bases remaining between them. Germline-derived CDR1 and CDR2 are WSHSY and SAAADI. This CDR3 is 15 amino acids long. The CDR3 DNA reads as TGCGCCAGCAGGGTAGGGGGGGGAATGGACACTGAAGCTTTCTTT. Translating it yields CASRVGGGMDTEAFF.

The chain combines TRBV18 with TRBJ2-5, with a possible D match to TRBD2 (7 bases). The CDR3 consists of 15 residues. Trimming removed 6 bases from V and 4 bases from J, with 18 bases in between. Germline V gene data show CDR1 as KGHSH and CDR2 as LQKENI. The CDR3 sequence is CASSPGGGTGETQYF. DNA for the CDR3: TGTGCCAGCTCCCCGGGCGGGGGCACGGGAGAGACCCAGTACTTC.

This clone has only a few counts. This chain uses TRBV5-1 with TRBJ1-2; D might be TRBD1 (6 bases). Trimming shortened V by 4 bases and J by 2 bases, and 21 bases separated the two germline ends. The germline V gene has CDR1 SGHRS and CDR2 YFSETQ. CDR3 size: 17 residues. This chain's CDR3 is CASSTPLGGGQNYGYTF. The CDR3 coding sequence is TGCGCCAGCAGCACCCCCCTTGGCGGGGGCCAGAACTATGGCTACACCTTC.

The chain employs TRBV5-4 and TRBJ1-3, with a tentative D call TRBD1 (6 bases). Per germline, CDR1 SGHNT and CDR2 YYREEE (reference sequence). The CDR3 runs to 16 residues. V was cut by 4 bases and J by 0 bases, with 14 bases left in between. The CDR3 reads CASSRQVPGSGNTIYF. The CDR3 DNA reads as TGTGCCAGCAGCCGACAGGTGCCTGGCTCTGGAAACACCATATATTTT.

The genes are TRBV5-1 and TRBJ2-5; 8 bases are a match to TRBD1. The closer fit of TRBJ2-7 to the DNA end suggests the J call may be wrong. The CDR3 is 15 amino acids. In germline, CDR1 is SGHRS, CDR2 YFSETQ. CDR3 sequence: CASRNTGGPTNEQYF. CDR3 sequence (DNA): TGCGCCAGCAGAAATACAGGGGGGCCTACCAACGAGCAGTACTTC.

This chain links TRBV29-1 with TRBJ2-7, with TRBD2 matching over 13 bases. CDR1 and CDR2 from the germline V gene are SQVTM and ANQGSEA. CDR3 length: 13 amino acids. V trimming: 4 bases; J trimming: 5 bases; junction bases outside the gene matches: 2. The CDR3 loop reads CSVGTSGSDEQYF. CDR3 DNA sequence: TGCAGCGTTGGGACTAGCGGGAGCGACGAGCAGTACTTC.

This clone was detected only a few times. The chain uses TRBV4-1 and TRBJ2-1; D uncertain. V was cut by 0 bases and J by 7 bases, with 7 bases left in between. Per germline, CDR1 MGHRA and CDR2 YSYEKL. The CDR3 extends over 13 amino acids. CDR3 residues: CASSQDVENEQFF. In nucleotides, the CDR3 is TGCGCCAGCAGCCAAGATGTGGAGAATGAGCAGTTCTTC.

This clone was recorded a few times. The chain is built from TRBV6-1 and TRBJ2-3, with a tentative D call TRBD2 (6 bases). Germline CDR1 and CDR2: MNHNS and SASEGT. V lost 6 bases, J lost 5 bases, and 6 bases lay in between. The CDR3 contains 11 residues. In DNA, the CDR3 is TGTGCCAGCAGGGGGGGAGATACGCAGTATTTT. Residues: CASRGGDTQYF.

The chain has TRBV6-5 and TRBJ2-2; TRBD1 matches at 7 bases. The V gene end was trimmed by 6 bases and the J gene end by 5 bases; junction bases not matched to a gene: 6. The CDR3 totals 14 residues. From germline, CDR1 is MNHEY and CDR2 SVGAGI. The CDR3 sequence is CASRWDRTTGELFF. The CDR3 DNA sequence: TGTGCCAGCAGGTGGGACAGAACAACCGGGGAGCTGTTTTTT.

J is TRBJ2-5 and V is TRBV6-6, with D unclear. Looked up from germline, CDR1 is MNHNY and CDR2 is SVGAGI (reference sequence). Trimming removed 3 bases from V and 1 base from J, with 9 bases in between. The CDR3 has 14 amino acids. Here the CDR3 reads CASSYRSTQETQYF. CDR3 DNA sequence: TGTGCCAGCAGTTATCGAAGCACCCAAGAGACCCAGTACTTC.

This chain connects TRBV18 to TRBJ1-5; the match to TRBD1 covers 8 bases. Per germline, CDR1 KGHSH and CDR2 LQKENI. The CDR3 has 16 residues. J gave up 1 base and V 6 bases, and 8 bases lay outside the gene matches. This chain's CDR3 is CASSLDRGTSNQPQHF. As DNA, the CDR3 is TGTGCCAGCTCGCTAGACAGGGGTACGAGCAATCAGCCCCAGCATTTT.

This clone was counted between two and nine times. This CDR3 is CASKGVGRGANEKLFF. The CDR3 nucleotides are TGTGCCAGCAAAGGGGTGGGCAGGGGAGCTAATGAAAAACTGTTTTTT. The V gene is TRBV28, the J gene TRBJ1-4; maybe TRBD1 (6 bases). Germline CDR1 MDHEN, CDR2 SYDVKM. The CDR3 totals 16 residues. Trimming took 7 bases from V and 3 from J, leaving 18 bases between them.